Presented here are 28 T cell receptor beta chains from one specimen sequenced in a study of T cell changes during pregnancy in multiple sclerosis. The repertoire was sequenced with immunoSEQ multiplex PCR; TCRdb's copy has only in-frame clones and lacks some. The repertoire holds tens of thousands of clones, approximately 91% seen once, with about 8.1% in the top ten. The specimen was CD8+ T cells from peripheral blood mononuclear cells, collected after pregnancy. All receptors derive from a female donor with multiple sclerosis, enrolled in a pregnancy study.

This chain uses TRBV10-3 with TRBJ2-3; 7 bases align to TRBD2. The V and J ends lost 9 bases and 2 bases, in that order; junction bases with no gene match: 14. Germline V gene data show CDR1 as ENHRY and CDR2 as SYGVKD. The CDR3 is 16 residues long. Written as DNA, the CDR3 is TGTGCCATTGGGGGGGGGACTGCCAACCCCACAGATACGCAGTATTTT. Protein: CAIGGGTANPTDTQYF.

The chain is built from TRBV2 and TRBJ2-7, with D possibly matching TRBD1 (6 bases). The CDR3 has 14 amino acids. With 4 bases removed from V and 0 bases from J, the gap between germline ends came to 10 bases. The germline gives CDR1 SNHLY, CDR2 FYNNEI. CDR3 sequence (DNA): TGTGCCAGCAGTGGCAGGGACACCTCCTACGAGCAGTACTTC. Protein sequence: CASSGRDTSYEQYF.

The V gene is TRBV4-1, the J gene TRBJ2-7; TRBD1 matches at 7 bases. Germline CDR1 reads MGHRA; CDR2 reads YSYEKL. This CDR3 comprises 16 residues. Trimming at V came to 0 bases and at J to 0 bases, leaving 5 bases not matched to a gene. The CDR3 DNA reads TGCGCCAGCAGCCAAGATGTGACAGGGAGCTCCTACGAGCAGTACTTC. It codes for CASSQDVTGSSYEQYF.

The J gene is TRBJ2-1, the V gene TRBV6-1; the match to TRBD2 covers 9 bases. CDR3 length equals 16 residues. V lost 0 bases and J lost 4; bases outside the gene matches: 4. The germline V gene has CDR1 MNHNS and CDR2 SASEGT. The CDR3 nucleotides are TGTGCCAGCAGTGAAGCGCGCGCGGGGGGGTACAATGAGCAGTTCTTC. Its protein is CASSEARAGGYNEQFF.

This clone is a singleton in its sample. J is TRBJ2-1 and V is TRBV7-2; 7 bases align to TRBD2. V shed 3 bases, J shed 0 bases, and the junction held 5 bases outside the gene matches. The germline CDR1 and CDR2 sequences are SGHTA and FQGNSA. This CDR3 is 16 amino acids long. This CDR3 is CASSFVAGGSYNEQFF. The DNA for the CDR3 is TGTGCCAGCAGCTTTGTAGCGGGTGGCTCCTACAATGAGCAGTTCTTC. Full variable domain (rest looked up from reference TRBV7-2 and TRBJ2-1): GAGVSQSPSNKVTEKGKDVELRCDPISGHTALYWYRQSLGQGLEFLIYFQGNSAPDKSGLPSDRFSAERTGGSVSTLTIQRTQQEDSAVYLCASSFVAGGSYNEQFFGPGTRLTVL.

The chain links TRBV7-8 to TRBJ2-3, with TRBD1 matching 12 bases. This CDR3 has 18 residues. Germline lookup yields CDR1 SGHVS and CDR2 FQNEAQ. The V segment lost 1 base and the J segment 5 bases; nucleotides outside the gene matches: 10. The CDR3 sequence is CASSLVLRDRGRKDTQYF. CDR3 bases: TGTGCCAGCAGCTTAGTACTTCGGGACAGGGGGCGTAAAGATACGCAGTATTTT.

V is TRBV9 and J is TRBJ2-7; 9 bases agree with TRBD1. In germline, CDR1 is SGDLS, CDR2 YYNGEE. The CDR3 consists of 14 residues. J was trimmed by 3 bases and V by 2 bases; bases with no gene match: 3. As DNA, the CDR3 is TGTGCCAGCAGCGTCCGGGACAGGGACTACGAGCAGTACTTC. This gives the protein CASSVRDRDYEQYF.

The chain carries TRBV7-2 and TRBJ2-5; 11 bases line up with TRBD1. This CDR3 spans 18 amino acids. Germline V gene sequence: CDR1 SGHTA, CDR2 FQGNSA. The V and J ends lost 1 base and 1 base, in that order; junction bases with no gene match: 8. CDR3 in DNA: TGTGCCAGCAGCTTAGTTTCCGGGACAGGGGGTTTCCAAGAGACCCAGTACTTC. Its protein is CASSLVSGTGGFQETQYF.

This clone appeared once. The chain is built from TRBV4-3 and TRBJ2-7, with 7 bases lining up with TRBD2. CDR3 length: 19 amino acids. Trimming at V came to 4 bases and at J to 2 bases, leaving 20 bases not matched to a gene. Germline loops: CDR1 LGHNA, CDR2 YSLEER. The CDR3 loop is CASSPRESRGGGGAYEQYF. CDR3 sequence (DNA): TGCGCCAGCAGCCCACGCGAATCCCGTGGCGGGGGTGGGGCCTACGAGCAGTACTTC.

This rearrangement joins TRBV19 to TRBJ1-5; tentative D call: TRBD1 (5 bases). Trimming stripped 6 bases from V and 3 bases from J, with 18 bases between. From germline, CDR1 is LNHDA and CDR2 SQIVND (reference sequence). The CDR3 has 16 amino acids. The CDR3 DNA sequence: TGTGCCAGTAGCCCACGGCGGGACGCCGACAATCAGCCCCAGCATTTT. Protein: CASSPRRDADNQPQHF.

DNA for the CDR3: TGTGCCAGCAGCGCCCGACTAGATCCCAATGAGCAGTTCTTC. It is translated as CASSARLDPNEQFF. V and J are TRBV9 and TRBJ2-1; D possibly corresponds to TRBD2 (6 bases). The CDR3 sequence is 14 residues long. Germline CDR1 and CDR2: SGDLS and YYNGEE. V was cut by 3 bases and J by 6 bases, with 13 bases left in between.

The V gene is TRBV11-2, the J gene TRBJ2-7, with D perhaps matching TRBD2 (6 bases). This CDR3 contains 17 residues. CDR1 is SGHAT and CDR2 is FQNNGV in the germline V gene. With 0 bases removed from V and 3 bases from J, the gap between germline ends came to 18 bases. CDR3 residues: CASSLDQFRSGYYEQYF. The DNA for the CDR3 is TGTGCCAGCAGCTTAGATCAGTTCCGTAGCGGTTACTACGAGCAGTACTTC.

The chain is built from TRBV2 and TRBJ2-7; 10 bases fit TRBD1. The V gene's germline CDR1 is SNHLY and CDR2 FYNNEI. The ends lost 4 bases at V and 3 bases at J; junction bases unmatched: 6. The CDR3 sequence is 15 residues long. The CDR3 is CASSALGTGDYEQYF. The DNA of the CDR3 is TGTGCCAGCAGTGCCTTGGGGACAGGGGACTACGAGCAGTACTTC.

The gene calls are TRBV10-3 and TRBJ2-3, with 8 bases that match TRBD1. CDR3 size: 14 residues. J gave up 4 bases and V 10 bases, and 10 bases lay outside the gene matches. Germline V gives CDR1 ENHRY, CDR2 SYGVKD. Written as DNA, the CDR3 is TGTGCCACCGAGGACAGGGATTCTGCAGATACGCAGTATTTT. Its protein is CATEDRDSADTQYF.

The rearrangement links TRBV5-4 to TRBJ2-7; the D is unclear. Germline CDR1 and CDR2: SGHNT and YYREEE (reference sequence). Trimming took 4 bases from V and 0 from J, leaving 8 bases between them. CDR3 length equals 13 residues. The CDR3 DNA sequence: TGTGCCAGCAGCCTCGGTAGCTCCTACGAGCAGTACTTC. As protein: CASSLGSSYEQYF.

The sample holds one count of this clone. The rearrangement links TRBV9 to TRBJ2-7; D possibly corresponds to TRBD2 (5 bases). The V and J ends lost 4 bases and 2 bases respectively, with 13 bases between them. From germline, CDR1 is SGDLS and CDR2 YYNGEE. CDR3 length: 14 residues. CDR3 bases: TGTGCCAGCAGCCGTAAATGGGGAGCCTACGAGCAGTACTTC. Protein: CASSRKWGAYEQYF.

This clone has a single count. V gene TRBV6-1 combines with J gene TRBJ2-3; no clear D gene. Germline V lookup: CDR1 MNHNS, CDR2 SASEGT. V lost 1 base and J lost 5, with 16 bases in between. The CDR3 length is 16 residues. CDR3 sequence (DNA): TGTGCCAGCAGTGAAGGAGTTTTGAATTATGGAGATACGCAGTATTTT. It translates to CASSEGVLNYGDTQYF.

The chain joins TRBV27 to TRBJ1-5, with D hard to call. Germline values: CDR1 MNHEY, CDR2 SMNVEV (reference sequence). CDR3 length: 15 amino acids. Deletions cut 2 bases from V and 2 bases from J, with 10 bases between. The CDR3 DNA sequence: TGTGCCAGCAGTTTAGAGGGTGAGGGCAATCAGCCCCAGCATTTT. This encodes CASSLEGEGNQPQHF.

V usage is TRBV10-3 and J usage is TRBJ2-1; tentative D call: TRBD2 (5 bases). Per the germline V gene, CDR1 is ENHRY and CDR2 is SYGVKD. The CDR3 covers 11 residues. Trimming removed 7 bases from V and 8 bases from J, with 9 bases in between. CDR3 bases: TGTGCCATCATTGTCGGGGATGAGCAGTTCTTC. Encoded protein: CAIIVGDEQFF.

The chain recombines TRBV19 with TRBJ2-2; 11 nucleotides agree with TRBD2. Looked up from germline, CDR1 is LNHDA and CDR2 is SQIVND (reference sequence). The J segment lost 7 bases and the V segment lost 1 base, leaving 2 bases of the junction unmatched. The CDR3 extends over 15 amino acids. The CDR3 spells CASSIVAGGVGELFF. The CDR3 DNA sequence: TGTGCCAGTAGTATAGTAGCGGGAGGGGTCGGGGAGCTGTTTTTT.

DNA for the CDR3: TGCAGCGTCAGGACAGGTGAAGCTTTCTTT. Encoded protein: CSVRTGEAFF. The chain employs TRBV29-1 and TRBJ1-1; 7 positions match TRBD1. Per germline, CDR1 SQVTM and CDR2 ANQGSEA. CDR3 size: 10 residues. J gave up 7 bases and V 6 bases, and 2 bases lay outside the gene matches.

V gene TRBV7-2 combines with J gene TRBJ2-5; 8 bases are shared with TRBD2. Germline loops: CDR1 SGHTA, CDR2 FQGNSA. Trimming at V came to 4 bases and at J to 9 bases, leaving 4 bases not matched to a gene. This CDR3 has 12 amino acids. The CDR3 here is CASSSGGAPQYF. In DNA, the CDR3 is TGTGCCAGCAGCTCGGGGGGGGCACCCCAGTACTTC.

This clone was seen only once. The genes are TRBV7-9 and TRBJ2-2, with unresolved D. The CDR3 spans 14 residues. Germline values: CDR1 SEHNR, CDR2 FQNEAQ (reference sequence). V dropped 5 bases and J dropped 10 bases, with 17 bases sitting between them. The CDR3 DNA sequence: TGTGCCAGCAGCGAGACATCCCTCGGTTCGGAGCTGTTTTTT. Amino acids: CASSETSLGSELFF.

J is TRBJ2-5 and V is TRBV6-6; 11 bases match TRBD2. Germline V CDR1 and CDR2: MNHNY, SVGAGI (reference sequence). This CDR3 region has 16 residues. Trimming took 5 bases from V and 0 from J; bases not matched to a gene: 5. Written as DNA, the CDR3 is TGTGCCAGCAGTCCTCTAGCGGGGGGTCACCAAGAGACCCAGTACTTC. Its translation is CASSPLAGGHQETQYF.

V and J are TRBV9 and TRBJ2-3, with 7 bases identical to TRBD1. After removal of 3 bases from V and 0 bases from J, the junction contained 4 bases not matched to a gene. Germline CDR1 SGDLS, CDR2 YYNGEE. This CDR3 is 15 amino acids long. The CDR3 DNA follows: TGTGCCAGCAGCGCTGGGACAGAAAGCACAGATACGCAGTATTTT. It encodes CASSAGTESTDTQYF.

V is TRBV4-2 and J is TRBJ1-2, with D possibly TRBD1 on 5 matching bases. Trimming left V 0 bases short and J 6 bases short, with 14 bases between. Per the germline V gene, CDR1 is LGHNA and CDR2 is YNFKEQ. There are 15 residues in the CDR3. This chain's CDR3 is CASSQDREGLDGYTF. DNA for the CDR3: TGTGCCAGCAGCCAAGATCGGGAGGGGCTTGATGGCTACACCTTC.

The chain recombines TRBV4-2 with TRBJ2-5; D is undetermined. Trimming removed 2 bases at V and 2 bases at J, with 6 bases between. This CDR3 spans 13 amino acids. Germline lookup yields CDR1 LGHNA and CDR2 YNFKEQ. The CDR3 loop reads CASSQTRQETQYF. For the CDR3, the DNA is TGTGCCAGCAGCCAAACGCGGCAAGAGACCCAGTACTTC.

This chain uses TRBV11-1 with TRBJ1-2; 7 bases are a match to TRBD1. The germline V gene encodes CDR1 SGHAT and CDR2 FQDESV (reference sequence). The CDR3 runs 13 residues. V shed 3 bases and J 4 bases; nucleotides not matched to a gene: 2. Here the CDR3 DNA reads TGTGCCAGCAGCTTTAACAGGGGCTATGGCTACACCTTC. Encoded protein: CASSFNRGYGYTF.